The present entry profiles one T cell receptor (beta chain) with its context. No antigen is known for it. Clones were read by immunoSEQ multiplex PCR, and TCRdb kept only the in-frame ones, dropping some. The data show 700,000 or so clones, with approximately 79% seen just once and about 1.7% held by the top ten. This specimen belongs to a study of shared clonotypes between healthy human individuals. Germline V gives CDR1 SGHAT, CDR2 FQNNGV. V was clipped by 7 bases and J by 4 bases; unmatched bases: 9. This CDR3 is 14 amino acids long. Findings and limits, study-wide: Clonotypes not shared had lower generation probabilities than those common to all four donors. The diversity represented, both genetic and in exposure history, was limited by few donors.

The sample taken for sequencing was memory CD4+ T cells sorted from blood. As for subset: CD45RA-negative fraction. The sequence was collected from a woman aged 30 to 39 in good health. The genes are TRBV11-2 and TRBJ2-5; TRBD2 matches 7 bases. In nucleotides, the CDR3 is TGTGCCAGCACCCCACCCGGGGGGAGAGAGACCCAGTACTTC. Protein: CASTPPGGRETQYF.